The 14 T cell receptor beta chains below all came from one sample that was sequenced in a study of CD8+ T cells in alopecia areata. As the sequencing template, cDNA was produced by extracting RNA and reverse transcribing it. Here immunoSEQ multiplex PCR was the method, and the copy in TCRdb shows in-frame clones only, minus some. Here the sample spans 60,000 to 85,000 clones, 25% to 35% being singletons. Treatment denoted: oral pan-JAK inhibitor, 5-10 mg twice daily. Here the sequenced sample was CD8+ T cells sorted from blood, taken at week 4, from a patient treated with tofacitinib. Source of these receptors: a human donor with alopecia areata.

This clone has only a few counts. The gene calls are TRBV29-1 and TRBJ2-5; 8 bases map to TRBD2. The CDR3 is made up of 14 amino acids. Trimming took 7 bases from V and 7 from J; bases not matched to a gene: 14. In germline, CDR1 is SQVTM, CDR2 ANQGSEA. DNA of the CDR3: TGCAGCGCCGCCGACCGGGAGGGAGTGGGGACCCAGTACTTC. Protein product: CSAADREGVGTQYF.

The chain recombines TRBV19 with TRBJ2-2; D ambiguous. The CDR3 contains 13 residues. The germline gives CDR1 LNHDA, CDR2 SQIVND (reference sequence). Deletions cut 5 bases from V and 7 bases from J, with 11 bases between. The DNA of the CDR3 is TGTGCCAGTAGTCTCCGGTTGGGCGGGGAGCTGTTTTTT. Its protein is CASSLRLGGELFF.

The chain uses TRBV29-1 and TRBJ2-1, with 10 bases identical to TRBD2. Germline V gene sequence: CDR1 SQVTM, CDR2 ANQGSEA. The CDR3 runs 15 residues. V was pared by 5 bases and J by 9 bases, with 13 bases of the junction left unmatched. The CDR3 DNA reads TGCAGCGTTCACGGAGGCCTAGCGGGAGAGGGTGAGCAGTTCTTC. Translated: CSVHGGLAGEGEQFF.

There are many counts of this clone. CDR3 sequence reads: CASSQSSVGMETQYF. The DNA for the CDR3 is TGTGCCAGCAGCCAAAGCAGCGTTGGTATGGAGACCCAGTACTTC. The V call is TRBV7-9, the J call TRBJ2-5, with D hard to call. V dropped 5 bases and J dropped 5 bases, with 18 bases sitting between them. The CDR3 is 15 amino acids. Germline V gene lookup returns CDR1 SEHNR and CDR2 FQNEAQ (reference sequence).

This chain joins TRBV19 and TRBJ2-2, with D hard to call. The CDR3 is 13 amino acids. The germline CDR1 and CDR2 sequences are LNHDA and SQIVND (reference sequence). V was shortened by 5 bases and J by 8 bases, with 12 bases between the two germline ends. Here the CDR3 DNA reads TGTGCCAGTAGTTCTCCTCCTTTAGGGGAGCTGTTTTTT. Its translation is CASSSPPLGELFF. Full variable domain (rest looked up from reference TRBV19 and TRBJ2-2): DGGITQSPKYLFRKEGQNVTLSCEQNLNHDAMYWYRQDPGQGLRLIYYSQIVNDFQKGDIAEGYSVSREKKESFPLTVTSAQKNPTAFYLCASSSPPLGELFFGEGSRLTVL.

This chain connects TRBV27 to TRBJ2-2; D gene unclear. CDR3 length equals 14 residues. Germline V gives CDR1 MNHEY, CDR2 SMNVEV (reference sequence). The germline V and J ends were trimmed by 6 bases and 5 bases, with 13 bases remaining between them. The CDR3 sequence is CASSPRLGTGELFF. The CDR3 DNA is TGTGCCAGCAGCCCACGGTTGGGGACCGGGGAGCTGTTTTTT.

The CDR3: CASSHPRDGGNTEAFF. The CDR3 DNA reads TGCGCCAGCAGCCACCCCAGGGACGGGGGGAACACTGAAGCTTTCTTT. This chain links TRBV4-1 with TRBJ1-1, with TRBD1 as a possible D gene (5 bases). The V gene's germline CDR1 is MGHRA and CDR2 YSYEKL. The V end lost 3 bases, the J end lost 1 base, and 15 bases lay between the germline ends. The CDR3 consists of 16 residues.

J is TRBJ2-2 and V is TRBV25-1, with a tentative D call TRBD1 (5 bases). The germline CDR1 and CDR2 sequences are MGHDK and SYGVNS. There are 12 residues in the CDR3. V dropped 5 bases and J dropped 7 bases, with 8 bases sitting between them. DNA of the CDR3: TGTGCCAGCAGTTGGGGCCTCGGGGAGCTGTTTTTT. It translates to CASSWGLGELFF.

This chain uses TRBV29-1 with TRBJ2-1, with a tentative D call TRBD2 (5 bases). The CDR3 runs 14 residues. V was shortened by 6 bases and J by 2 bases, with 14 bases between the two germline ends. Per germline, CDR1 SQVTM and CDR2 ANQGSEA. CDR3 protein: CSVSGRVAYNEQFF. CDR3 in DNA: TGCAGCGTCTCCGGGCGGGTCGCCTACAATGAGCAGTTCTTC.

CDR3 amino acids: CSAQTGPGELFF. Written as DNA, the CDR3 is TGCAGCGCTCAAACAGGTCCCGGGGAGCTGTTTTTT. The chain carries TRBV29-1 and TRBJ2-2; D is perhaps TRBD1 (5 bases). V was shortened by 7 bases and J by 6 bases, with 12 bases between the two germline ends. The CDR3 length is 12 residues. The germline V gene has CDR1 SQVTM and CDR2 ANQGSEA.

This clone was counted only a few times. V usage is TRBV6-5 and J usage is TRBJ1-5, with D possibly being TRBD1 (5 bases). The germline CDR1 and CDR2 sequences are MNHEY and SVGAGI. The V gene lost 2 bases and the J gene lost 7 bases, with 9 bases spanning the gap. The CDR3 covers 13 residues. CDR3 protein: CASSYGARQPQHF. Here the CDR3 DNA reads TGTGCCAGCAGTTACGGGGCTAGACAGCCCCAGCATTTT.

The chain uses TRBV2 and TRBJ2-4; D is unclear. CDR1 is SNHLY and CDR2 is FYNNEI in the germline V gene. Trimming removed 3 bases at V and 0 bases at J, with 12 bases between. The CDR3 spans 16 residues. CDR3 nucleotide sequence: TGTGCCAGCAGTGACCCAGCACCTCTAGCCAAAAACATTCAGTACTTC. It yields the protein CASSDPAPLAKNIQYF.

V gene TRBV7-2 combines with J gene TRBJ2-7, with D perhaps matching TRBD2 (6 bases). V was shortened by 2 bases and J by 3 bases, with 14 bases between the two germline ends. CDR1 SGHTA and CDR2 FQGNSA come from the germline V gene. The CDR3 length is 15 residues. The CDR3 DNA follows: TGTGCCAGCAGCTTATGGACGGGAGAGGGCTACGAGCAGTACTTC. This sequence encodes CASSLWTGEGYEQYF.

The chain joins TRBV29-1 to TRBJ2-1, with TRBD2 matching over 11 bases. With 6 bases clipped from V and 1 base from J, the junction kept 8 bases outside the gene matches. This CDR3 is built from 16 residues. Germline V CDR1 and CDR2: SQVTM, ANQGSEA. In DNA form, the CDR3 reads TGCAGCGTGGAGGGGACTAGCGGATTTTCCTACAATGAGCAGTTCTTC. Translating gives CSVEGTSGFSYNEQFF.